These T cell receptor beta chains were read from a single sample in a study of T-cell reconstitution after alpha-beta-depleted transplantation in children. Each CDR3 protein is one row after TCRdb ran MiXCR on the PCR reads. The top ten hold 4.5% of the sample, which has 200,000 or so distinct CDR3 sequences, around 5.9% seen once. The source was PBMCs, collected before TCRalphabeta/CD19-depleted stem cell transplant. Every receptor here comes from a girl under three years old with combined immunodeficiency, due to receive a stem cell transplant. The CDR3 runs from the conserved cysteine through the conserved F or W. D genes are given only for firm matches. Clone size is not always given. Where it is, it says once, few, many or a class for expanded clones.

TGTGCCAGCAGCTTGGGGGGGCCGTTATACGAGCAGTACTTC CASSLGGPLYEQYF TRBV7-2 . TRBJ2-7 few
TGTGCCAGCAGCTCTCGAAGGTATCCTACGTCCGACGAGCAGTACTTC CASSSRRYPTSDEQYF TRBV27 . TRBJ2-7 few
TGTGCCAGCAGTGAAGATCAGCGGGGGGGCCCCTACGAGCAGTACTTC CASSEDQRGGPYEQYF TRBV6-1 TRBD2 TRBJ2-7 .
TGTGCCAGCAGCGAAGAAGGCTCTGGGGCCAACGTCCTGACTTTC CASSEEGSGANVLTF TRBV7-3 . TRBJ2-6 few
TGTGCCATCAGTGATGGCGGGAGGCCACTAACCTACGAGCAGTACTTC CAISDGGRPLTYEQYF TRBV10-3 TRBD2 TRBJ2-7 many
TGCGCCAGCTCTTACAGGCCTGAGGAAAATACGCAGTATTTT CASSYRPEENTQYF TRBV4-3 . TRBJ2-3 many
TGCAGCGTTGAAGGGACATCCGGTTATGGCTACACCTTC CSVEGTSGYGYTF TRBV29-1 . TRBJ1-2 many
TGCAGTGCTAGACCAGACCCGGGACAGCCACCTTTCTTATATAGCAATCAGCCCCAGCATTTT CSARPDPGQPPFLYSNQPQHF TRBV20-1 TRBD1 TRBJ1-5 many
TGCGCCAGCAGCCGCCAGATGGGGACAGAGTTTTCCGAGCAGTACTTC CASSRQMGTEFSEQYF TRBV4-3 TRBD1 TRBJ2-7 many
TGCGCCTCGGCGGGGGGCCTGGGCGGGGAGCTGTTTTTT CASAGGLGGELFF TRBV29-1 TRBD2 TRBJ2-2 many